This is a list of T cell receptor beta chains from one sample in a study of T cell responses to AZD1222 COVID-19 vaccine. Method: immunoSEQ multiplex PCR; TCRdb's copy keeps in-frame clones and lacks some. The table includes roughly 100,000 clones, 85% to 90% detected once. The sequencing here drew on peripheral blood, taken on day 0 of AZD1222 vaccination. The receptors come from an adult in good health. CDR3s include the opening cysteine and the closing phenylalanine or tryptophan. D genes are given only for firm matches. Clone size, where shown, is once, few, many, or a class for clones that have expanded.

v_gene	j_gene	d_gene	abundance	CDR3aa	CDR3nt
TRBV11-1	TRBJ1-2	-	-	CASSLASGGYTF	TGTGCCAGCAGCTTAGCCTCGGGTGGCTACACCTTC
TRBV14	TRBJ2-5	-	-	CASSQDWGSETQYF	TGTGCCAGCAGCCAAGATTGGGGGTCGGAGACCCAGTACTTC
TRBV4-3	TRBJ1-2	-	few	CASSPLSDANYGYTF	TGCGCCAGCAGCCCATTGTCTGATGCTAACTATGGCTACACCTTC
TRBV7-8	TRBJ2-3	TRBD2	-	CASSLVLGGSRDTQYF	TGTGCCAGCAGCTTAGTCCTCGGCGGGAGTAGAGATACGCAGTATTTT
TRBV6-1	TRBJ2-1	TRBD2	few	CASSEFGRTIYNEQFF	TGTGCCAGCAGTGAATTCGGGAGGACCATCTACAATGAGCAGTTCTTC
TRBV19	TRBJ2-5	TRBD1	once	CASSNRDRGQETQYF	TGTGCCAGTAGTAACCGGGACAGGGGGCAAGAGACCCAGTACTTC
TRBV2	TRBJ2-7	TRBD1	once	CASSEAQGDRRYYEQYF	TGTGCCAGCAGTGAAGCCCAAGGGGACAGGAGATACTACGAGCAGTACTTC
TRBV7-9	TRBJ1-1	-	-	CASSLGTEAFF	TGTGCCAGCAGCTTAGGGACCGAAGCTTTCTTT
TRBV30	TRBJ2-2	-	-	CAWSMITGELFF	TGTGCCTGGAGTATGATAACCGGGGAGCTGTTTTTT
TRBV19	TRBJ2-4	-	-	CASSIAGTSNIQYF	TGTGCCAGTAGTATCGCCGGGACATCAAACATTCAGTACTTC
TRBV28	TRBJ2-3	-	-	CASSLPDTQYF	TGTGCCAGCAGTCTACCAGATACGCAGTATTTT
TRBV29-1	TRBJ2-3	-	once	CSVDPRSTDTQYF	TGCAGCGTTGATCCACGCTCCACAGATACGCAGTATTTT
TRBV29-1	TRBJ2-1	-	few	CSVVGSNTYNEQFF	TGCAGCGTTGTCGGGAGTAATACCTACAATGAGCAGTTCTTC
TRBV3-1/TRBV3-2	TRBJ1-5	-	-	CASSQGNQPQHF	TGTGCCAGCAGCCAGGGGAATCAGCCCCAGCATTTT
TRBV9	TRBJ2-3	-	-	CASSVGVDSRDTQYF	TGTGCCAGCAGCGTAGGGGTCGATTCAAGGGATACGCAGTATTTT
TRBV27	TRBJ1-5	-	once	CASSLISGGQPQHF	TGTGCCAGCAGTTTAATATCGGGGGGTCAGCCCCAGCATTTT
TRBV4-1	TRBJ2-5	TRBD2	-	CASSQTGLASETQYF	TGCGCCAGCAGCCAGACGGGACTAGCGTCGGAGACCCAGTACTTC
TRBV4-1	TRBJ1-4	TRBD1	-	CASRFTGEPNEKLFF	TGCGCCAGCAGGTTCACAGGGGAGCCTAATGAAAAACTGTTTTTT
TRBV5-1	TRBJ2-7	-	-	CASSLVDPPYEQYF	TGCGCCAGCAGCTTGGTGGATCCCCCCTACGAGCAGTACTTC
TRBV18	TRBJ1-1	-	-	CASSLGGDTEAFF	TGTGCCAGCTCATTAGGGGGTGACACTGAAGCTTTCTTT
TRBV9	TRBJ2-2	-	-	CASSVTSLDTGELFF	TGTGCCAGCAGCGTAACTAGTTTAGACACCGGGGAGCTGTTTTTT
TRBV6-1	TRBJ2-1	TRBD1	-	CASSDQQGRNEQFF	TGTGCCAGCAGTGACCAACAGGGGCGCAATGAGCAGTTCTTC
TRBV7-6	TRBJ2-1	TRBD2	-	CASSLAGTTPNNEQFF	TGTGCCAGCAGCTTAGCAGGGACTACCCCTAACAATGAGCAGTTCTTC
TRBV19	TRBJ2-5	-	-	CASSIGNQETQYF	TGTGCCAGTAGTATCGGCAACCAAGAGACCCAGTACTTC
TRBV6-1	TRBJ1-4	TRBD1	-	CASSDGTATNEKLFF	TGTGCCAGCAGTGACGGGACAGCAACTAATGAAAAACTGTTTTTT
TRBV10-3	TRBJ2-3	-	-	CATLAASTDTQYF	TGTGCCACCCTCGCGGCAAGCACAGATACGCAGTATTTT
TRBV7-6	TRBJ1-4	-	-	CASSLRGADEKLFF	TGTGCCAGCAGCTTAAGGGGGGCGGATGAAAAACTGTTTTTT
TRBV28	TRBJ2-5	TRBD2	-	CASSSLWTSGTQETQYF	TGTGCCAGCAGTTCTCTGTGGACTAGCGGGACACAAGAGACCCAGTACTTC
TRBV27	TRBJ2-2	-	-	CASSLSSRVVGGELFF	TGTGCCAGCAGTTTATCGTCGAGGGTGGTCGGCGGGGAGCTGTTTTTT
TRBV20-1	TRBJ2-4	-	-	CSAQENIQYF	TGCAGTGCACAGGAAAACATTCAGTACTTC
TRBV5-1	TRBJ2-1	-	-	CASSLASRNEQFF	TGCGCCAGCAGCTTGGCCTCTCGCAATGAGCAGTTCTTC
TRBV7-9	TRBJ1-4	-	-	CASSLAGVEKLFF	TGTGCCAGCAGCTTAGCAGGGGTTGAAAAACTGTTTTTT
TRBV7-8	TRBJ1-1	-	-	CASSWGPTEAFF	TGTGCCAGCAGCTGGGGGCCCACTGAAGCTTTCTTT
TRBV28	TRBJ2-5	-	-	CASRGSSQTQYF	TGTGCCAGCCGAGGTTCCAGTCAGACCCAGTACTTC
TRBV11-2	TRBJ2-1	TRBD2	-	CASSQTSDLYNEQFF	TGTGCCAGCAGCCAAACTAGCGACCTGTACAATGAGCAGTTCTTC
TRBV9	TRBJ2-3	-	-	CASSVGGEPADTQYF	TGTGCCAGCAGCGTAGGCGGCGAGCCCGCAGATACGCAGTATTTT
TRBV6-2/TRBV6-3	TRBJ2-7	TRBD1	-	CASSYRTGFPSYEQYF	TGTGCCAGCAGTTACCGGACAGGGTTCCCTTCCTACGAGCAGTACTTC
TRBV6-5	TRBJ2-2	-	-	CASSPRGGELFF	TGTGCCAGCAGCCCCAGGGGTGGGGAGCTGTTTTTT
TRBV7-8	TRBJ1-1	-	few	CASSRGSNTEAFF	TGTGCCAGCAGCCGGGGATCGAACACTGAAGCTTTCTTT
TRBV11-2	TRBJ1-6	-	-	CASSFATGQNSPLHF	TGTGCCAGCAGCTTCGCGACGGGACAAAATTCACCCCTCCACTTT
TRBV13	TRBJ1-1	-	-	CASSFEDGGNTEAFF	TGTGCCAGCAGCTTCGAGGACGGGGGGAACACTGAAGCTTTCTTT
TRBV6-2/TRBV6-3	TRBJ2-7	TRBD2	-	CASSYGGSGSNEQYF	TGTGCCAGCAGTTATGGCGGTAGCGGGAGCAACGAGCAGTACTTC
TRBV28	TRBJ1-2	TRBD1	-	CAGRQGQGYTF	TGTGCCGGAAGACAGGGTCAGGGCTACACCTTC
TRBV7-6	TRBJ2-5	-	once	CASSEALQETQYF	TGTGCCAGCAGCGAAGCCTTACAAGAGACCCAGTACTTC
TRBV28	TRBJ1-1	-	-	CASSRPPHTEAFF	TGTGCCAGCAGTCGACCGCCCCACACTGAAGCTTTCTTT
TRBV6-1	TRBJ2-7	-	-	CASSEEWGEQYF	TGTGCCAGCAGTGAAGAATGGGGGGAGCAGTACTTC
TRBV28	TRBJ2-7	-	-	CASSPTQGPGGYEQYF	TGTGCCAGCAGTCCTACACAGGGTCCCGGGGGTTACGAGCAGTACTTC
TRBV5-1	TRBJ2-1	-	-	CASSLDLASYNEQFF	TGCGCCAGCAGCTTGGACTTGGCCTCCTACAATGAGCAGTTCTTC
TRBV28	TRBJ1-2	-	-	CASSLSAVGGYTF	TGTGCCAGCAGTTTAAGTGCTGTGGGGGGCTACACCTTC
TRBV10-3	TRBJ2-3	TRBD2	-	CAISAGTSGRRDTQYF	TGTGCCATCAGCGCCGGGACTAGCGGGAGGAGGGATACGCAGTATTTT
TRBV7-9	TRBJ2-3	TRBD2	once	CASSLSGGITDTQYF	TGTGCCAGCAGCTTGAGCGGGGGGATCACAGATACGCAGTATTTT
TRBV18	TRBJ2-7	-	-	CASSPPTSGSSYEQYF	TGTGCCAGCTCACCACCAACGTCAGGAAGCTCCTACGAGCAGTACTTC
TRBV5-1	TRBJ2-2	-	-	CATPSGTGELFF	TGCGCCACCCCGTCGGGAACCGGGGAGCTGTTTTTT